Listed here is a single T cell receptor beta chain. Its antigen is unidentified. The record originates from a study of shared clonotypes between healthy human individuals. Looking at the study overall: Three plates were used per donor for CD4 naive, three for CD4 memory, two for CD8 naive and one for CD8 memory. Whole-study results and caveats: Sharing across a few donors was seen in about 5% of naive CD4 clonotypes.

In the authors' methods: Filtering differed, since immunoSEQ gave only junction sequences and no quality scores. The data were produced by immunoSEQ multiplex PCR, yet TCRdb's version contains in-frame clones alone and is incomplete. V, J and clone size were drawn from that table, and D and trimming were deduced from the DNA. In the table there are about 2.3 million clones, just over 90% of which are singletons. This CDR3 region has 15 residues. Trimming stripped 3 bases from V and 1 base from J, with 12 bases between. In germline, CDR1 is MNHEY, CDR2 SMNVEV (reference sequence). This TCR derives from a man between 18 and 29 years old in good health. Some clones in this sample may be carry-over from other donors' samples. Sequencing used naive CD4+ T cells from PBMCs. Subset defined: CD45RA+ positively selected. The rearrangement links TRBV27 to TRBJ1-1, with D possibly being TRBD1 (5 bases). The CDR3, as DNA: TGTGCCAGCAGTTTTCTTGGGGACCGGAACACTGAAGCTTTCTTT. Amino acid sequence: CASSFLGDRNTEAFF.